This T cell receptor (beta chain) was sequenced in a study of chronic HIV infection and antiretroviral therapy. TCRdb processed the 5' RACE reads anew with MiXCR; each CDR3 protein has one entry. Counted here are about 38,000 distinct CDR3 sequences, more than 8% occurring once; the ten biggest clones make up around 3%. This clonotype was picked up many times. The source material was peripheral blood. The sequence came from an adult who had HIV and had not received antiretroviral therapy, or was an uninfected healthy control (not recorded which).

CDR3 region: CASSLLAGLTDTQYF. In DNA, the CDR3 is TGTGCCAGCAGCTTACTAGCGGGACTCACAGATACGCAGTATTTT. The chain is built from TRBV7-2 and TRBJ2-3; 9 positions agree with TRBD2. Germline lookup yields CDR1 SGHTA and CDR2 FQGNSA. This CDR3 is built from 15 residues. J gave up 2 bases and V 2 bases, and 2 bases lay outside the gene matches. Complete variable domain (other parts from reference TRBV7-2 and TRBJ2-3): GAGVSQSPSNKVTEKGKDVELRCDPISGHTALYWYRQSLGQGLEFLIYFQGNSAPDKSGLPSDRFSAERTGGSVSTLTIQRTQQEDSAVYLCASSLLAGLTDTQYFGPGTRLTVL.